A single sample is the source of the 28 T cell receptor beta chains below, sequenced in a study of cytomegalovirus exposure and HLA in healthy donors. Vbeta (60) and Jbeta (13) primers were used in the PCR. The data were produced by immunoSEQ multiplex PCR, yet TCRdb's version contains in-frame clones alone and is incomplete. This repertoire shows about 170,000 clones, 60% to 80% found once; its top ten account for around 3.2%. Sample: PBMCs. The receptor source for this set is a man aged 40-49 years in good health and CMV-seronegative.

CDR3 bases: TGTGCCAGCTCACGTCAGACTAGCGGGAGTGGTCTGGGGACCGGGGAGCTGTTTTTT. It encodes CASSRQTSGSGLGTGELFF. The chain is built from TRBV18 and TRBJ2-2, with 12 bases lining up with TRBD2. The CDR3 has 19 residues. The ends lost 4 bases at V and 5 bases at J; junction bases unmatched: 14. The germline CDR1 and CDR2 sequences are KGHSH and LQKENI.

This chain links TRBV7-2 with TRBJ1-4, with D possibly TRBD1 on 6 matching bases. The CDR3 has 15 amino acids. Trimming removed 1 base from V and 6 bases from J, with 12 bases in between. CDR1 is SGHTA, CDR2 FQGNSA, per germline. This chain's CDR3 is CASSLGQGTHEKLFF. DNA for the CDR3: TGTGCCAGCAGCTTAGGGCAGGGGACGCATGAAAAACTGTTTTTT.

V usage is TRBV14 and J usage is TRBJ2-5; weak D call: TRBD1 (5 bases). CDR1 and CDR2 (germline): SGHDN, FVKESK. CDR3 length: 17 residues. Trimming shortened V by 1 base and J by 3 bases, and 18 bases separated the two germline ends. CDR3 region: CASSQVGLPLGKETQYF. CDR3 sequence (DNA): TGTGCCAGCAGCCAAGTGGGGCTCCCGCTTGGGAAAGAGACCCAGTACTTC.

To note about this clone: The junction shows a germline mismatch at one end, possibly a read error. The chain recombines TRBV7-7 with TRBJ2-2, with no clear D. CDR3 length: 13 amino acids. The germline CDR1 and CDR2 sequences are SSHAT and FNYEAQ (reference sequence). Here the CDR3 reads CASSPSNTGELFF. CDR3 coding DNA: TGTGCTAGCAGCCCCTCGAACACCGGGGAGCTGTTTTTT.

This rearrangement joins TRBV6-6 to TRBJ2-5; weak D call: TRBD2 (5 bases). The CDR3 contains 14 residues. Germline values: CDR1 MNHNY, CDR2 SVGAGI (reference sequence). Trimming took off 5 bases at V and 3 bases at J, with 13 bases between the two ends. In DNA form, the CDR3 reads TGTGCCAGCAGTCTTTCGGGGAACAAAGAGACCCAGTACTTC. This gives the protein CASSLSGNKETQYF.

This clone was picked up a small number of times. V gene TRBV30 combines with J gene TRBJ1-5; 8 nucleotides agree with TRBD1. Losses at the gene ends were 7 bases for V and 6 bases for J; bases not matched to a gene: 8. The germline gives CDR1 GTSNPN, CDR2 SVGIG (reference sequence). The CDR3 contains 13 residues. CDR3 residues: CASDRGKGQPQHF. The CDR3 DNA is TGTGCCTCCGACAGGGGAAAGGGTCAGCCCCAGCATTTT.

The V gene is TRBV30, the J gene TRBJ2-7, with 10 bases matching TRBD1. The CDR3 loop spans 17 amino acids. With 2 bases clipped from V and 4 bases from J, the junction kept 14 bases outside the gene matches. Germline values: CDR1 GTSNPN, CDR2 SVGIG (reference sequence). CDR3 nucleotide sequence: TGTGCCTGGAGTACCCTAAGGGACAGGGGTTTTTATTACGAGCAGTACTTC. This translates into CAWSTLRDRGFYYEQYF.

This chain connects TRBV7-8 to TRBJ2-2; 9 nucleotides agree with TRBD1. Germline CDR1 SGHVS, CDR2 FQNEAQ. The CDR3 extends over 18 amino acids. The J segment lost 6 bases and the V segment lost 5 bases, leaving 16 bases of the junction unmatched. The chain's CDR3 is CASSLRDRAPGDAGELFF. The CDR3 bases are TGTGCCAGCAGCCTCCGGGACAGGGCTCCGGGAGACGCCGGGGAGCTGTTTTTT.

This chain's CDR3 is CASSHLVREENIQYF. The CDR3 DNA is TGTGCCAGCAGCCACCTGGTTAGGGAGGAAAACATTCAGTACTTC. The chain couples TRBV21-1 to TRBJ2-4; the DNA was not compared with TRBD2, the D call given in the table. TRBV21-1 is flagged as a pseudogene. The CDR3 covers 15 residues.

This sequence joins TRBV10-3 and TRBJ2-7, with 10 bases identical to TRBD1. Germline trimming cut 8 bases from V and 1 base from J; bases unmatched to any gene: 5. CDR1 and CDR2 from the germline V gene are ENHRY and SYGVKD. CDR3 size: 14 residues. CDR3 amino acids: CAIQGTGESYEQYF. The CDR3 DNA follows: TGTGCCATCCAAGGGACAGGGGAATCCTACGAGCAGTACTTC.

The J gene is TRBJ2-7, the V gene TRBV7-8, with D unresolved. The CDR3 sequence is 11 residues long. Germline V CDR1 and CDR2: SGHVS, FQNEAQ. V was cut by 8 bases and J by 0 bases, with 5 bases left in between. For the CDR3, the DNA is TGTGCCAGCGCGAACTCCTACGAGCAGTACTTC. It yields the protein CASANSYEQYF.

The chain joins TRBV9 to TRBJ2-7, with D possibly matching TRBD2 (5 bases). CDR1 is SGDLS and CDR2 is YYNGEE in the germline V gene. V lost 3 bases, J lost 3 bases, and 16 bases lay in between. The CDR3 spans 15 residues. CDR3 protein: CASSGSLDPGYEQYF. CDR3 sequence (DNA): TGTGCCAGCAGCGGATCACTAGACCCAGGCTACGAGCAGTACTTC.

The chain recombines TRBV7-8 with TRBJ2-7, with 9 positions matching TRBD1. This CDR3 has 16 residues. Trimming took 1 base from V and 7 from J; bases not matched to a gene: 11. Germline lookup yields CDR1 SGHVS and CDR2 FQNEAQ. The DNA of the CDR3 is TGTGCCAGCAGCTTAGGCGGACAGGGGCCGTCGGAGGAGCAGTACTTC. It codes for CASSLGGQGPSEEQYF.

The chain couples TRBV9 to TRBJ1-2; 8 positions agree with TRBD1. V trimming: 8 bases; J trimming: 4 bases; junction bases outside the gene matches: 4. CDR1 and CDR2 (germline): SGDLS, YYNGEE. The CDR3 length is 12 residues. CDR3 protein: CASVGTGYGYTF. The CDR3 DNA reads TGTGCCAGTGTCGGGACAGGCTATGGCTACACCTTC.

The chain combines TRBV4-2 with TRBJ2-3, with D possibly TRBD2 on 6 matching bases. V was shortened by 0 bases and J by 0 bases, with 16 bases between the two germline ends. Germline V gives CDR1 LGHNA, CDR2 YNFKEQ. CDR3 size: 18 residues. Here the CDR3 DNA reads TGTGCCAGCAGCCAAGATGTGGCGGGATGGTCTAGCACAGATACGCAGTATTTT. Its translation: CASSQDVAGWSSTDTQYF.

CDR3 in DNA: TGTGCCAGCAGAGCCCCCAAGTCCTCATACGAGCAGTACTTC. This codes for CASRAPKSSYEQYF. The chain recombines TRBV2 with TRBJ2-7, with D hard to call. CDR3 size: 14 residues. Trimming cost V 6 bases and J 4 bases, with 16 bases left between them. From germline, CDR1 is SNHLY and CDR2 FYNNEI.

The V call is TRBV27, the J call TRBJ2-7, with 9 bases lining up with TRBD1. J gave up 3 bases and V 5 bases, and 11 bases lay outside the gene matches. CDR1 and CDR2 from the germline V gene are MNHEY and SMNVEV (reference sequence). This CDR3 region has 16 residues. The CDR3 DNA reads as TGTGCCAGCAGTGGGTTCGGGACAGGGTCGGACTACGAGCAGTACTTC. It specifies CASSGFGTGSDYEQYF.

This chain connects TRBV7-8 to TRBJ2-5; 7 nucleotides match TRBD1. Germline CDR1 reads SGHVS; CDR2 reads FQNEAQ. J was trimmed by 5 bases and V by 1 base; bases with no gene match: 4. The CDR3 covers 14 residues. The chain's CDR3 is CASSLGQGWETQYF. Here the CDR3 DNA reads TGTGCCAGCAGCTTAGGACAGGGTTGGGAGACCCAGTACTTC. The full variable domain, completed using reference TRBV7-8 and TRBJ2-5, is GAGVSQSPRYKVAKRGQDVALRCDPISGHVSLFWYQQALGQGPEFLTYFQNEAQLDKSGLPSDRFFAERPEGSVSTLKIQRTQQEDSAVYLCASSLGQGWETQYFGPGTRLLVL.

The sample holds one count of this clone. The sample holds other DNA sequences that translate to the same CDR3. The chain is built from TRBV6-1 and TRBJ1-5; 8 bases are shared with TRBD1. V was clipped by 1 base and J by 4 bases; unmatched bases: 0. The CDR3 is made up of 14 amino acids. The germline V gene encodes CDR1 MNHNS and CDR2 SASEGT. DNA for the CDR3: TGTGCCAGCAGTGAAGGGACAGGGAATCAGCCCCAGCATTTT. Its protein is CASSEGTGNQPQHF.

V usage is TRBV5-6 and J usage is TRBJ2-5; D gene ambiguous. The J call is in doubt because the DNA end fits TRBJ2-7 better. CDR1 is SGHDT, CDR2 YYEEEE, per germline. The length of the CDR3 is 13 residues. The CDR3 nucleotides read TGTGCCAGCAGCTCCTTGAGCTCCTACGAGCAGTACTTC. Encoded protein: CASSSLSSYEQYF.

V gene TRBV30 combines with J gene TRBJ2-2; D possibly corresponds to TRBD1 (5 bases). The CDR3 is 16 residues long. The germline V and J ends were trimmed by 4 bases and 4 bases, with 19 bases remaining between them. CDR1 GTSNPN and CDR2 SVGIG come from the germline V gene (reference sequence). Written as DNA, the CDR3 is TGTGCCTGGAAACGCACGGCCAGGGAAGCCACCGGGGAGCTGTTTTTT. It yields the protein CAWKRTAREATGELFF.

In the case of this clone: Compared with germline, one end of the junction differs, possibly owing to a read error. The rearrangement joins TRBV5-8 to TRBJ1-2; TRBD1 might be the D (5 bases). Germline CDR1 reads SGHTS; CDR2 reads YDEGEE. This CDR3 is built from 11 residues. The CDR3 spells CASSLISGLPF. The CDR3 bases are TGTGCCAGCAGCTTGATTTCAGGGCTACCCTTC.

There are a few counts of this clone. The chain is built from TRBV7-8 and TRBJ1-1; 7 bases fit TRBD1. CDR1 is SGHVS and CDR2 is FQNEAQ in the germline V gene. This CDR3 spans 16 amino acids. J was trimmed by 3 bases and V by 5 bases; bases with no gene match: 12. The CDR3 loop reads CASSHDRVSSYTEAFF. The CDR3 region has the DNA TGTGCCAGCAGCCACGACAGGGTGTCGTCGTACACTGAAGCTTTCTTT.

This clone has more than one count but fewer than ten. This chain joins TRBV30 and TRBJ1-5, with TRBD1 matching over 8 bases. CDR1 and CDR2 (germline): GTSNPN, SVGIG (reference sequence). This CDR3 comprises 14 residues. V dropped 5 bases and J dropped 1; count of bases not matched to a gene: 4. In DNA, the CDR3 is TGTGCCTGGGAACAGGGGGGAAGCAATCAGCCCCAGCATTTT. This translates into CAWEQGGSNQPQHF.

This clone has a handful of counts. The chain recombines TRBV4-3 with TRBJ1-4, with 8 bases lining up with TRBD1. The V gene's germline CDR1 is LGHNA and CDR2 YSLEER. The V gene end was trimmed by 4 bases and the J gene end by 7 bases; junction bases not matched to a gene: 8. This CDR3 comprises 15 residues. CDR3 amino acids: CASSPRTGFVEKLFF. As DNA, the CDR3 is TGCGCCAGCAGCCCTCGGACAGGGTTCGTTGAAAAACTGTTTTTT.

This clone appeared a few times. Distinct nucleotide sequences in the sample also encode this CDR3. CDR3 residues: CASSPGTGDYGYTF. In DNA form, the CDR3 reads TGTGCCAGCTCACCCGGGACAGGAGACTATGGCTACACCTTC. V usage is TRBV18 and J usage is TRBJ1-2; 8 bases match TRBD1. V was pared by 3 bases and J by 3 bases, with 3 bases of the junction left unmatched. The CDR3 is made up of 14 amino acids. Germline CDR1 reads KGHSH; CDR2 reads LQKENI.

V gene TRBV5-6 combines with J gene TRBJ2-7; 8 bases align to TRBD1. CDR3 length: 12 residues. Germline loops: CDR1 SGHDT, CDR2 YYEEEE. V shed 4 bases, J shed 7 bases, and the junction held 4 bases outside the gene matches. CDR3 sequence (DNA): TGTGCCAGCAGCCACGGACAGGGAGAGCAGTACTTC. Translating gives CASSHGQGEQYF.

V and J are TRBV7-9 and TRBJ1-4; D is undetermined. V lost 5 bases, J lost 12 bases, and 19 bases lay in between. The V gene's germline CDR1 is SEHNR and CDR2 FQNEAQ (reference sequence). The length of the CDR3 is 14 residues. This CDR3 is CASSTDRVLQELFF. The CDR3 coding sequence is TGTGCCAGCAGCACTGACCGGGTCCTCCAAGAACTGTTTTTT.